The 5 T cell receptor beta chains given below trace back to one sample, sequenced in a study of a mutant IDH1 vaccine in newly diagnosed glioma. Assay used: immunoSEQ multiplex PCR; TCRdb lists only in-frame clones, some missing. The sample holds about 33,000 clones, about 80% seen once. The time point denotes: week 5, during vaccination. The study gave 300 ug of mutant IDH1 20-mer peptide per vaccine dose, with topical imiquimod. Their target antigens are unknown. The source material was PBMCs, sampled from a glioma patient whose treatment included an IDH1 peptide vaccine. These TCRs come from a man between 25 and 39 years old with glioma.

V usage is TRBV30 and J usage is TRBJ1-1; a possible D gene is TRBD1 (6 bases). Per the germline V gene, CDR1 is GTSNPN and CDR2 is SVGIG (reference sequence). The CDR3 spans 12 residues. The V gene lost 2 bases and the J gene lost 8 bases, with 12 bases spanning the gap. CDR3 DNA sequence: TGTGCCTGGAGTCCGCAGGGGAGGGAAGCTTTCTTT. Translating gives CAWSPQGREAFF.

This clone was seen a handful of times. The chain uses TRBV4-3 and TRBJ2-4, with TRBD2 identical over 15 bases. The CDR3 runs 17 residues. V lost 1 base to trimming and J lost 8 bases; unmatched junction nucleotides: 6. Germline assignment: CDR1 LGHNA and CDR2 YSLEER. CDR3 DNA: TGCGCCAGCAGCCAAGCCGGGACTAGCGGGGGGCGGGACATTCAGTACTTC. Amino acid sequence: CASSQAGTSGGRDIQYF.

The chain is built from TRBV14 and TRBJ2-3; D ambiguous. Germline CDR1 SGHDN, CDR2 FVKESK. Trimming removed 4 bases at V and 5 bases at J, with 16 bases between. The CDR3 covers 15 residues. CDR3 sequence reads: CASSPQGFMGDTQYF. The DNA for the CDR3 is TGTGCCAGCAGCCCCCAAGGTTTCATGGGAGATACGCAGTATTTT.

The rearrangement uses TRBV27 and TRBJ2-3, with no clear D. V was cut by 2 bases and J by 5 bases, with 8 bases left in between. The CDR3 runs 13 residues. Looked up from germline, CDR1 is MNHEY and CDR2 is SMNVEV (reference sequence). This CDR3 is CASSLRAGDTQYF. Here the CDR3 DNA reads TGTGCCAGCAGTTTAAGGGCAGGAGATACGCAGTATTTT.

This clone was seen more than once but under ten times. This chain links TRBV6-1 with TRBJ1-5; D gene ambiguous. The CDR3 contains 15 residues. Germline loops: CDR1 MNHNS, CDR2 SASEGT. The V and J ends lost 3 bases and 4 bases respectively, with 13 bases between them. For the CDR3, the DNA is TGTGCCAGCAGTGAGAGTGGTCAGCCAAATCAGCCCCAGCATTTT. It yields the protein CASSESGQPNQPQHF.